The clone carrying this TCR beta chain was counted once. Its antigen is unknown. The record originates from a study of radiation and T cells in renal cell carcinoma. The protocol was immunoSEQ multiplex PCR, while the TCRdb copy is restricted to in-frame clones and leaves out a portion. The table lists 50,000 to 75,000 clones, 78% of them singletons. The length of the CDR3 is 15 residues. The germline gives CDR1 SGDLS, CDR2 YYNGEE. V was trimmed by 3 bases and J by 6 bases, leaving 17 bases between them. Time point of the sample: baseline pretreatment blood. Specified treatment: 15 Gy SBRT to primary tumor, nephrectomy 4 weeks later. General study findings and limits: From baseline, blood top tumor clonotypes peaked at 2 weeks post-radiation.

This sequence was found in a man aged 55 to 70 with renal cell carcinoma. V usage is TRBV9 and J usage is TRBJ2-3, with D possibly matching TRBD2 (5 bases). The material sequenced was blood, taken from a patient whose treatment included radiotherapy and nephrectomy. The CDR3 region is CASSETGSPGDTQYF. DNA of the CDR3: TGTGCCAGCAGCGAGACGGGGAGCCCCGGCGATACGCAGTATTTT.